A single sample is the source of the 10 T cell receptor beta chains below, sequenced in a study of blood T cell repertoires in COVID-19. The assay was immunoSEQ multiplex PCR, and TCRdb's table has in-frame clones only and misses some. In the table there are roughly 360,000 clones, roughly 86% of which are singletons. Sequenced input: peripheral blood. The receptors here all came from a human donor with acute or convalescent COVID-19. The donor label of this sample is uncertain.

This rearrangement joins TRBV5-1 to TRBJ1-4; 9 nucleotides match TRBD1. The CDR3 spans 17 residues. CDR1 and CDR2 (germline): SGHRS, YFSETQ. The J segment lost 2 bases and the V segment lost 4 bases, leaving 9 bases of the junction unmatched. CDR3 sequence reads: CASSPGGQGRTNEKLFF. In DNA form, the CDR3 reads TGCGCCAGCAGCCCCGGGGGACAGGGCCGCACTAATGAAAAACTGTTTTTT.

The CDR3 DNA follows: TGCAGTGCTAGTGGGGCGGGAGGCAGAAATGAGCAGTTCTTC. The encoded protein is CSASGAGGRNEQFF. This chain uses TRBV20-1 with TRBJ2-1; 8 bases map to TRBD2. The CDR3 contains 14 residues. Germline V CDR1 and CDR2: DFQATT, SNEGSKA (reference sequence). With 3 bases clipped from V and 7 bases from J, the junction kept 8 bases outside the gene matches.

The rearrangement uses TRBV5-5 and TRBJ1-1, with D uncertain. The V end was cut by 0 bases, the J end by 4 bases, with 4 bases between. This CDR3 comprises 12 residues. Germline V gene lookup returns CDR1 SGHKS and CDR2 YYEKEE (reference sequence). CDR3 bases: TGTGCCAGCAGCTTGGGGCTCACTGAAGCTTTCTTT. Protein sequence: CASSLGLTEAFF.

The chain employs TRBV27 and TRBJ1-3; no reliable D call. The CDR3 sequence is 15 residues long. The V end lost 6 bases, the J end lost 4 bases, and 16 bases lay between the germline ends. Germline V gene data show CDR1 as MNHEY and CDR2 as SMNVEV (reference sequence). In DNA form, the CDR3 reads TGTGCCAGCAGCGATACCCCCCTATCAGGAAACACCATATATTTT. As protein: CASSDTPLSGNTIYF.

The V gene is TRBV4-2, the J gene TRBJ1-4, with 9 positions matching TRBD1. Germline values: CDR1 LGHNA, CDR2 YNFKEQ. Trimming cost V 3 bases and J 8 bases; bases outside gene matches: 10. The CDR3 totals 16 residues. CDR3 DNA: TGTGCCAGCAGCCAGGACTTACAGGGGGCTACGGAAAAACTGTTTTTT. It specifies CASSQDLQGATEKLFF.

The chain combines TRBV27 with TRBJ2-6; the D gene is possibly TRBD2 (5 bases). Germline V CDR1 and CDR2: MNHEY, SMNVEV (reference sequence). The CDR3 loop spans 18 amino acids. V shed 4 bases and J shed 4 bases, with 20 bases lying between them. CDR3 bases: TGTGCCAGCAGTTCCGCGGGTTTGTCTCTGCTGGGGGCCAACGTCCTGACTTTC. This encodes CASSSAGLSLLGANVLTF. Full variable domain (outside the CDR3, taken from reference TRBV27 and TRBJ2-6): EAQVTQNPRYLITVTGKKLTVTCSQNMNHEYMSWYRQDPGLGLRQIYYSMNVEVTDKGDVPEGYKVSRKEKRNFPLILESPSPNQTSLYFCASSSAGLSLLGANVLTFGAGSRLTVL.

The genes are TRBV5-6 and TRBJ2-7, with a possible D match to TRBD2 (7 bases). Trimming cost V 1 base and J 0 bases, with 14 bases left between them. The CDR3 is 16 amino acids. Germline V gene data show CDR1 as SGHDT and CDR2 as YYEEEE. The CDR3 loop is CASSLLGGLTSYEQYF. The CDR3 coding sequence is TGTGCCAGCAGCTTGTTGGGGGGGCTGACCTCCTACGAGCAGTACTTC.

The genes are TRBV18 and TRBJ2-5; D may be TRBD1 (6 bases). V lost 4 bases and J lost 1, with 19 bases in between. The CDR3 length is 17 residues. Looked up from germline, CDR1 is KGHSH and CDR2 is LQKENI. CDR3 in amino acids: CASSLVQTGSFQETQYF. The CDR3 nucleotides read TGTGCCAGCTCACTCGTCCAAACAGGGAGCTTCCAAGAGACCCAGTACTTC.

This CDR3 reads CASVRGPNEKLFF. CDR3 nucleotide sequence: TGTGCCAGCGTAAGGGGCCCTAATGAAAAACTGTTTTTT. The V gene is TRBV6-6, the J gene TRBJ1-4, with D possibly TRBD1 on 5 matching bases. The germline V gene encodes CDR1 MNHNY and CDR2 SVGAGI (reference sequence). This CDR3 region has 13 residues. The V and J ends lost 8 bases and 3 bases respectively, with 10 bases between them.

The chain employs TRBV7-6 and TRBJ2-2; 9 nucleotides agree with TRBD1. J gave up 5 bases and V 1 base, and 5 bases lay outside the gene matches. Germline CDR1 is SGHVS and CDR2 is FNYEAQ. CDR3 length: 16 amino acids. The CDR3 spells CASSLGGQGRTGELFF. The CDR3 DNA follows: TGTGCCAGCAGCTTAGGCGGACAGGGGAGAACCGGGGAGCTGTTTTTT.